This T cell receptor (beta chain) was found in a study of T-cell reconstitution after alpha-beta-depleted transplantation in children. Using unique molecular identifiers, the investigators prepared the TCRbeta library. Using its own MiXCR run on the PCR reads, TCRdb lists one record per CDR3 protein. The sample holds 700,000 to 950,000 distinct CDR3 sequences, about 15% seen once. Study observations and caveats: Expanded clones from the graft, numbering several hundred, reportedly supplied alpha-beta T cells about two months after transplant.

This clonotype was detected ten times or more. The antigen remains unidentified. V was pared by 6 bases and J by 0 bases, with 9 bases between. The CDR3 spans 14 residues. The germline V gene encodes CDR1 ENHRY and CDR2 SYGVKD. This sequence was found in a male patient under 18 who had a stem cell transplant for acute lymphoblastic leukemia, so the T cells may come from the graft donor. This chain connects TRBV10-3 to TRBJ2-4; D possibly corresponds to TRBD1 (6 bases). The sequences come from PBMCs, mostly from graft donor cells, collected 360 days after TCRalphabeta/CD19-depleted stem cell transplant. CDR3 loop: CAIRDSIAKNIQYF. The CDR3 DNA reads as TGTGCCATCAGGGACAGCATAGCCAAAAACATTCAGTACTTC.